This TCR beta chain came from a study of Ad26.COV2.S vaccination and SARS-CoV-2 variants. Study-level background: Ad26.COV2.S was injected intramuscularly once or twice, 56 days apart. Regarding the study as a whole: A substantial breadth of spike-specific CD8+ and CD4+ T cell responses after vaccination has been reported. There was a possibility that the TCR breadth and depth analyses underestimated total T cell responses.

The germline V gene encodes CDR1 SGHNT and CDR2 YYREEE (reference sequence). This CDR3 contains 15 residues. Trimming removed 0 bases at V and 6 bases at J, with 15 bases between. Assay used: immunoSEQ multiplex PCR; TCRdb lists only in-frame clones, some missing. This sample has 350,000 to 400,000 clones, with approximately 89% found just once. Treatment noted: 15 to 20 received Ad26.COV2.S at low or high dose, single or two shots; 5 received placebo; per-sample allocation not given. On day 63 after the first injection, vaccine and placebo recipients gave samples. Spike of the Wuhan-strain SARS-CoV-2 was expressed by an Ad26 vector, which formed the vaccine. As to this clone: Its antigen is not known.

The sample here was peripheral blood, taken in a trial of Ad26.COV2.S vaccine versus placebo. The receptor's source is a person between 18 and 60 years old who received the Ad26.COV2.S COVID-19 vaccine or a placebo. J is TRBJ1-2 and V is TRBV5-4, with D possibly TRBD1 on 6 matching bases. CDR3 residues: CASSLDRAVYHGYTF. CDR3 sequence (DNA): TGTGCCAGCAGCTTGGACAGGGCGGTTTATCATGGCTACACCTTC.